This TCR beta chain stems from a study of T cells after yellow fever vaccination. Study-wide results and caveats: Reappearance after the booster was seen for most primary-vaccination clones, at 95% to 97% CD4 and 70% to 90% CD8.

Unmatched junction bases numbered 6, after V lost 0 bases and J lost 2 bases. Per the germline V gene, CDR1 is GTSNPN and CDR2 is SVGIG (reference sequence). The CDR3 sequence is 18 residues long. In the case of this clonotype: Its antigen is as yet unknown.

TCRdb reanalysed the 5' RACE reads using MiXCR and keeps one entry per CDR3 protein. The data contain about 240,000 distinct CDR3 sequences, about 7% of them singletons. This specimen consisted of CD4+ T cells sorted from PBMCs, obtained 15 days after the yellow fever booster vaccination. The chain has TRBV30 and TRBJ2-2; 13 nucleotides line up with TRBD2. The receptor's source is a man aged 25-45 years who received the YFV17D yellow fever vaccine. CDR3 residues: CAWSVVWGLAGNTGELFF. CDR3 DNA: TGTGCCTGGAGTGTCGTCTGGGGACTAGCGGGAAACACCGGGGAGCTGTTTTTT.